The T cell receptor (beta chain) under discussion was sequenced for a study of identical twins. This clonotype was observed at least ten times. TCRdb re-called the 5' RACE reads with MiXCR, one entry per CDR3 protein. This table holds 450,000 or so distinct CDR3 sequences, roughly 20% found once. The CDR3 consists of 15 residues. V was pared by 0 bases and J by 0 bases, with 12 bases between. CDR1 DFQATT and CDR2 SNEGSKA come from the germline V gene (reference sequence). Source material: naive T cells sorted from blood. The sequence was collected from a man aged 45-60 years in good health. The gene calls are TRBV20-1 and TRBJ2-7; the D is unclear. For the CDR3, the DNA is TGCAGTGCTAGAGATCTGGCAGGCCTCTCCTACGAGCAGTACTTC. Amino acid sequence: CSARDLAGLSYEQYF.